A selection of T cell receptor beta chains follows, all from one sample in a study of vaccination effects on CD4 cells after COVID-19. These receptors lack a known antigen. Sequencing was performed with immunoSEQ multiplex PCR; in TCRdb, only in-frame clones are kept and a portion is missing. This sample has about 24,000 clones, with roughly two thirds found just once. Sequencing was performed on CD4+ T cells from PBMCs cultured with SARS-CoV-2 spike peptides, taken after COVID-19 vaccination. All receptors derive from a human donor who received a COVID-19 vaccine. Each CDR3 is given with its conserved first and last residue. The D gene is left open where the match is weak. Clone size is not always given. Where it is, it says once, few, many or a class for expanded clones.

TRBJ1-3,NA,TRBV19,NA,CASTGAGLSSGNTIYF,TGTGCCAGTACTGGGGCGGGACTCAGCTCTGGAAACACCATATATTTT
TRBJ2-7,NA,TRBV3-1/TRBV3-2,NA,CASSQAFTGYEQYF,TGTGCCAGCAGCCAAGCTTTCACGGGCTACGAGCAGTACTTC
TRBJ2-2,NA,TRBV24-1,NA,CATSSGVGTGELFF,TGTGCCACCAGTTCGGGAGTAGGTACCGGGGAGCTGTTTTTT
TRBJ2-2,TRBD1,TRBV12-5,NA,CASGFETGTGGTGELFF,TGTGCTAGTGGTTTTGAGACCGGGACAGGCGGAACCGGGGAGCTGTTTTTT
TRBJ2-2,NA,TRBV10-1,NA,CATRDTNTGELFF,TGCGCCACCCGGGACACCAACACCGGGGAGCTGTTTTTT
TRBJ2-2,NA,TRBV6-6,NA,CASSYGAGASAGELFF,TGTGCCAGCAGTTACGGTGCGGGGGCCTCCGCCGGGGAGCTGTTTTTT
TRBJ1-2,NA,TRBV2,few,CASSEAAYGYTF,TGTGCCAGCAGTGAGGCGGCCTATGGCTACACCTTC
TRBJ2-7,NA,TRBV19,NA,CASSDSVYEQYF,TGTGCCAGTAGTGACAGCGTTTACGAGCAGTACTTC
TRBJ1-1,TRBD1,TRBV7-8,few,CASSSDRDTEAFF,TGTGCCAGCAGCTCGGACAGGGACACTGAAGCTTTCTTT
TRBJ1-5,NA,TRBV10-3,NA,CAISESGQPQHF,TGTGCCATCAGTGAGTCTGGTCAGCCCCAGCATTTT
TRBJ1-2,TRBD1,TRBV18,once,CASSPMGQSFRYGYTF,TGTGCCAGCTCACCGATGGGACAGTCATTTCGTTATGGCTACACCTTC
TRBJ2-7,NA,TRBV19,NA,CATRTSGTTYEQYF,TGTGCCACCAGGACGTCAGGCACCACCTACGAGCAGTACTTC
TRBJ2-5,NA,TRBV11-1,NA,CASRGRIETQYF,TGTGCCAGCAGGGGGAGGATAGAGACCCAGTACTTC
TRBJ2-5,TRBD2,TRBV6-5,NA,CASSRTSRETQYF,TGTGCCAGCAGCCGGACTAGCAGGGAGACCCAGTACTTC
TRBJ2-7,TRBD1,TRBV7-6,NA,CASSFGDRAYEQYF,TGTGCCAGCAGCTTTGGGGACAGGGCATACGAGCAGTACTTC
TRBJ2-3,NA,TRBV6-5,once,CASSYWGLGTDTQYF,TGTGCCAGCAGCTACTGGGGCTTAGGCACAGATACGCAGTATTTT
TRBJ2-3,TRBD1,TRBV9,NA,CASSVGTGHRSADTQYF,TGTGCCAGCAGCGTAGGGACAGGGCATAGGAGCGCAGATACGCAGTATTTT
TRBJ1-6,NA,TRBV6-5,NA,CASSYSEGGGSPLHF,TGTGCCAGCAGTTACTCGGAGGGCGGGGGTTCACCCCTCCACTTT
TRBJ1-1,NA,TRBV25-1,few,CASLRGNTEAFF,TGTGCCAGTTTACGTGGGAACACTGAAGCTTTCTTT
TRBJ2-7,NA,TRBV11-2,NA,CASGTASSYEQYF,TGTGCCAGCGGGACGGCGAGCTCCTACGAGCAGTACTTC
TRBJ1-5,TRBD1,TRBV6-5,NA,CASGGQGRQPQHF,TGTGCCAGCGGGGGACAGGGGCGTCAGCCCCAGCATTTT
TRBJ2-1,TRBD2,TRBV10-1,NA,CASSPTSGLNNEQFF,TGCGCCAGCTCCCCGACTAGCGGACTTAACAATGAGCAGTTCTTC
TRBJ2-5,NA,TRBV27,NA,CASSLRLSGGALQETQYF,TGTGCCAGCAGTTTAAGGTTGTCCGGGGGTGCCCTCCAAGAGACCCAGTACTTC
TRBJ2-2,NA,TRBV9,NA,CASSVGGATGELFF,TGTGCCAGCAGCGTAGGAGGGGCCACCGGGGAGCTGTTTTTT
TRBJ1-2,NA,TRBV6-5,NA,CASSLGQGGYYGYTF,TGTGCCAGCAGCCTTGGCCAGGGTGGATACTATGGCTACACCTTC
TRBJ2-6,NA,TRBV12-5,NA,CASEGRYGEASGANVLTF,TGTGCTAGTGAAGGCAGGTACGGTGAGGCCTCTGGGGCCAACGTCCTGACTTTC
TRBJ2-2,NA,TRBV7-8,NA,CASSLREMNTGELFF,TGTGCCAGCAGCTTACGGGAGATGAACACCGGGGAGCTGTTTTTT
TRBJ1-5,NA,TRBV6-2/TRBV6-3,NA,CASSRSGRGNQPQHF,TGTGCCAGCAGCCGATCCGGGCGGGGCAATCAGCCCCAGCATTTT
TRBJ2-1,NA,TRBV10-2,few,CASATAHRLSSYNEQFF,TGCGCCAGCGCTACCGCCCATAGGCTAAGCTCCTACAATGAGCAGTTCTTC
TRBJ2-1,TRBD2,TRBV2,NA,CASSESSGGAGEQFF,TGTGCCAGCAGTGAATCGAGCGGGGGGGCGGGTGAGCAGTTCTTC
TRBJ2-5,TRBD2,TRBV11-3,NA,CASSLAGGTSKETQYF,TGTGCCAGCAGCTTAGCCGGGGGGACCAGTAAAGAGACCCAGTACTTC
TRBJ1-2,NA,TRBV15,NA,CATSRDQIGYTF,TGTGCCACCAGCAGAGACCAGATCGGCTACACCTTC
TRBJ2-3,TRBD2,TRBV5-1,once,CASHRGGRVEDTQYF,TGCGCCAGCCACCGCGGCGGGAGGGTGGAAGATACGCAGTATTTT
TRBJ2-3,TRBD1,TRBV5-1,NA,CASSSRGQGDTQYF,TGCGCCAGCAGCTCCAGGGGGCAGGGAGATACGCAGTATTTT
TRBJ2-1,TRBD2,TRBV10-1,NA,CASSGSVGGSQFF,TGCGCCAGCAGCGGGTCGGTTGGCGGGAGCCAGTTCTTC
TRBJ1-5,TRBD1,TRBV18,few,CASSQGQGADSNQPQHF,TGTGCCAGCTCACAGGGACAGGGGGCGGATAGCAATCAGCCCCAGCATTTT
TRBJ2-7,TRBD2,TRBV6-1,NA,CASSEYLAGNYEQYF,TGTGCCAGCAGTGAATATCTAGCGGGGAACTACGAGCAGTACTTC
TRBJ2-2,TRBD2,TRBV3-1/TRBV3-2,once,CASSRAGGIVGELFF,TGTGCCAGCAGCCGAGCGGGAGGTATTGTCGGGGAGCTGTTTTTT
TRBJ1-2,NA,TRBV27,few,CASSPLQAVNYGYTF,TGTGCCAGCAGTCCCCTTCAGGCGGTTAACTATGGCTACACCTTC
TRBJ2-7,TRBD1,TRBV5-1,NA,CASSLHVPGQGYEQYF,TGCGCCAGCAGCTTGCATGTGCCGGGACAGGGTTACGAGCAGTACTTC
TRBJ1-6,TRBD1,TRBV20-1,NA,CSASALTGGSSYNSPLHF,TGCAGTGCCAGTGCTTTGACAGGGGGAAGCTCCTATAATTCACCCCTCCACTTT
TRBJ2-7,NA,TRBV19,few,CASSMGTSATPYEQYF,TGTGCCAGTAGTATGGGGACAAGCGCGACTCCCTACGAGCAGTACTTC
TRBJ1-1,TRBD1,TRBV3-1/TRBV3-2,NA,CASSAQGADTEAFF,TGTGCCAGCAGCGCACAGGGGGCCGACACTGAAGCTTTCTTT
TRBJ2-1,NA,TRBV3-1/TRBV3-2,NA,CASSQEEGRSYNEQFF,TGTGCCAGCAGCCAGGAGGAGGGTCGGTCCTACAATGAGCAGTTCTTC
TRBJ2-2,TRBD2,TRBV18,NA,CASSPPLAGLNTGELFF,TGTGCCAGCTCACCACCTCTAGCGGGGCTCAACACCGGGGAGCTGTTTTTT
TRBJ2-2,NA,TRBV7-9,NA,CAKHRDSNTGELFF,TGTGCCAAGCACAGGGATTCAAACACCGGGGAGCTGTTTTTT
TRBJ2-2,TRBD1,TRBV10-3,NA,CAISDSTGDHTGELFF,TGTGCCATCAGTGACTCCACAGGGGACCACACCGGGGAGCTGTTTTTT
TRBJ1-2,TRBD1,TRBV13,few,CASSLGGQGFYTF,TGTGCCAGCAGCTTAGGTGGACAGGGATTCTACACCTTC
TRBJ1-2,NA,TRBV6-2/TRBV6-3,NA,CASSYLRTRTDYTF,TGTGCCAGCAGTTACCTTAGGACCCGAACCGACTACACCTTC
TRBJ1-2,TRBD1,TRBV10-3,NA,CAISDLGQGSIGYTF,TGTGCCATCAGTGACTTAGGACAGGGGTCCATTGGCTACACCTTC
TRBJ1-2,NA,TRBV6-1,NA,CASSDRGNYGYTF,TGTGCCAGCAGTGACAGGGGTAACTATGGCTACACCTTC
TRBJ2-7,NA,TRBV29-1,NA,CSVIRDLNEQYF,TGCAGCGTCATCAGGGACCTTAACGAGCAGTACTTC
TRBJ2-2,TRBD1,TRBV27,few,CASSLGQGIGELFF,TGTGCCAGCAGTTTGGGACAGGGAATCGGGGAGCTGTTTTTT
TRBJ1-2,NA,TRBV7-9,few,CASSFRASGYTF,TGTGCCAGCAGCTTTCGGGCCTCTGGCTACACCTTC
TRBJ1-4,NA,TRBV3-1/TRBV3-2,NA,CASSQDLGTANEKLFF,TGTGCCAGCAGCCAAGATCTGGGTACGGCTAATGAAAAACTGTTTTTT